A selection of T cell receptor beta chains follows, all from one sample in a study of blood T cells in healthy people across ages. TCRdb called the 5' RACE reads again in MiXCR, with one record for every CDR3 protein. In the table there are 910,000 or so distinct CDR3 sequences, about 53% of which are singletons. Input material: blood. Every receptor here comes from a woman in her sixties or seventies in good health. Each CDR3 is given with its conserved first and last residue. A D gene is named only where the DNA matches it firmly. Rows give clone size only sometimes, using once, few, many, or a class for an expanded clone.

J,V,D,size,DNA,CDR3
TRBJ2-1,TRBV12-3/TRBV12-4,.,many,TGTGCCAGCAGCTCTGGAGGGGAGCAGTTCTTC,CASSSGGEQFF
TRBJ2-1,TRBV14,TRBD2,.,TGTGCCGGCAGCCAAGACAGATTTGGCGGGAGGGGCTACAATGAGCAGTTCTTC,CAGSQDRFGGRGYNEQFF
TRBJ1-1,TRBV7-9,.,few,TGTGCCAGCAGCTTACAGGGTTGGAACACTGAAGCTTTCTTT,CASSLQGWNTEAFF
TRBJ2-1,TRBV7-3,TRBD1,.,TGTGCCAGCAGTTTCACAGGGGGCCCCACCTACAATGAGCAGTTCTTT,CASSFTGGPTYNEQFF
TRBJ2-5,TRBV29-1,TRBD2,once,TGCAGCGTTGAAGAAAGTGGGGGGGTGCCGGTAGAGACCCAGTACTTC,CSVEESGGVPVETQYF
TRBJ2-1,TRBV27,TRBD2,few,TGTGCCAGCAGAGGGCTAGCGGGAGTCTCCTACAATGAGCAGTTCTTC,CASRGLAGVSYNEQFF
TRBJ2-6,TRBV28,.,.,TGTGCCAGCACCTACGGGGGATCGGGGTCTGGGGCCAACGTCCTGACTTTC,CASTYGGSGSGANVLTF
TRBJ2-1,TRBV4-1,.,.,TGCGCCAGCAGCCAAGGGGCGATACTGGGATACAATGAGCAGTTCTTC,CASSQGAILGYNEQFF
TRBJ2-5,TRBV9,.,.,TGTGCCAGCAGCGTAGCGGGACTCGAAGAGACCCAGTACTTC,CASSVAGLEETQYF
TRBJ2-2,TRBV4-2,.,.,TGTGCCAGCAGCCACCTTAAGACATCGATTAGCGGGGAGCTGTTTTTT,CASSHLKTSISGELFF
TRBJ2-5,TRBV7-6,TRBD1,few,TGTGCCAGCAGCTCCCGGGACAGGGGTCTTAGAGAGACCCAGTACTTC,CASSSRDRGLRETQYF
TRBJ2-2,TRBV29-1,TRBD1,.,TGCAGCGTCGTGACAGGGGGGCCCGGGGAGCTGTTTTTT,CSVVTGGPGELFF
TRBJ2-7,TRBV7-2,TRBD2,.,TGTGCCAGCAGCATAGCGGGGGACCCCTACGAGCAGTACTTC,CASSIAGDPYEQYF